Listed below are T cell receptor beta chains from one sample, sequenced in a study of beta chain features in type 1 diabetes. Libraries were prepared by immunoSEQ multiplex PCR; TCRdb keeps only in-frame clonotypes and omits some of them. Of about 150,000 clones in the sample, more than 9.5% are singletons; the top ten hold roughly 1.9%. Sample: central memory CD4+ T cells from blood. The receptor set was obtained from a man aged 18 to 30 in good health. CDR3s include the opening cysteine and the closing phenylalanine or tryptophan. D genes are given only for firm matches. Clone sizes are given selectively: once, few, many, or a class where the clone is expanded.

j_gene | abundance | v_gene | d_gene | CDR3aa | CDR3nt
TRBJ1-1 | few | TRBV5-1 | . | CASSLIATEAFF | TGCGCCAGCAGCTTAATAGCTACTGAAGCTTTCTTT
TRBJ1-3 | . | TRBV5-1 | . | CASSLDNTIYF | TGCGCCAGCAGCTTGGATAACACCATATATTTT
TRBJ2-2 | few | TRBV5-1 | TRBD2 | CASNSGTRGPRTPGELFF | TGCGCCAGCAACTCGGGGACTAGGGGTCCCCGAACACCCGGGGAGCTGTTTTTT
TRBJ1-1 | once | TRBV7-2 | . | CASSSQTRTDMNTEAFF | TGTGCCAGCAGCTCCCAAACTCGGACGGATATGAACACTGAAGCTTTCTTT
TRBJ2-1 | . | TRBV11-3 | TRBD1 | CASSLEGTGLYNEQFF | TGTGCCAGCAGCTTAGAAGGGACAGGGTTGTACAATGAGCAGTTCTTC
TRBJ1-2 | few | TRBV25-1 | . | CASGQGYYGYTF | TGTGCCAGCGGGCAGGGGTACTATGGCTACACCTTC
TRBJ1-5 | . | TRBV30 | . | CAWSVNRPEKSNQPQHF | TGTGCCTGGAGTGTAAACAGGCCGGAGAAGAGCAATCAGCCCCAGCATTTT
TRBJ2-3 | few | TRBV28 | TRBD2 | CASSLAGVDTQYF | TGTGCCAGCAGTCTAGCGGGGGTAGATACGCAGTATTTT
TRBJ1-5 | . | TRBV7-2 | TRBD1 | CASSQDRGGQPQHF | TGTGCCAGCAGCCAGGACAGGGGTGGGCAGCCCCAGCATTTT
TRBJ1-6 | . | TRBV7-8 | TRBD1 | CASSSTGDVYNSPLHF | TGTGCCAGCAGCTCGACAGGGGATGTCTATAATTCACCCCTCCACTTT
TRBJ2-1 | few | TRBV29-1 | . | CSVGQGGYYNEQFF | TGCAGCGTTGGTCAGGGGGGCTATTACAATGAGCAGTTCTTC
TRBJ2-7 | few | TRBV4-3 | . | CASSQDLQGDDEQYF | TGCGCCAGCAGCCAAGACTTACAGGGAGATGACGAGCAGTACTTC
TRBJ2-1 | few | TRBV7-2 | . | CASSLDQSSYNEQFF | TGTGCCAGCAGCTTAGATCAGAGCTCCTACAATGAGCAGTTCTTC
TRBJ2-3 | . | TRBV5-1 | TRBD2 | CASNEPGLATDTQYF | TGCGCCAGCAACGAACCGGGACTAGCAACAGATACGCAGTATTTT
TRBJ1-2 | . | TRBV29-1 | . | CTRIRYGYTF | TGCACCCGCATTCGCTATGGCTACACCTTC
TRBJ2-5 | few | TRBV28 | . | CASFGSQETQYF | TGTGCCAGCTTTGGCAGTCAAGAGACCCAGTACTTC
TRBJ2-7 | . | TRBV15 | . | CATSRVDEQYF | TGTGCCACCAGCAGAGTTGACGAGCAGTACTTC
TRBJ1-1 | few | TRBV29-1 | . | CSVGPRDTDTEAFF | TGCAGCGTTGGACCCCGGGATACTGACACTGAAGCTTTCTTT
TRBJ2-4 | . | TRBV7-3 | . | CASSLNSPGPLAKNIQYF | TGTGCCAGCAGCCTCAATTCACCGGGACCCTTAGCCAAAAACATTCAGTACTTC
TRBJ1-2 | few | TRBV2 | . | CASSRKEAATGGYTF | TGTGCCAGCAGTCGCAAGGAAGCGGCCACGGGTGGCTACACCTTC
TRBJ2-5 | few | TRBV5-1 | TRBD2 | CASSFPGGGQETQYF | TGCGCCAGCAGCTTCCCCGGGGGGGGTCAAGAGACCCAGTACTTC
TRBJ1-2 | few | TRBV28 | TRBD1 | CATIRPGQAAWGYGYTF | TGTGCCACCATTCGTCCGGGACAGGCCGCCTGGGGCTATGGCTACACCTTC
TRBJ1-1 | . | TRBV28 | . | CASSLRGRSTEAFF | TGTGCCAGCAGTTTACGGGGGAGGAGCACTGAAGCTTTCTTT
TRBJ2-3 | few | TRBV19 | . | CASSPGNTDTQYF | TGTGCCAGTAGCCCGGGGAACACAGATACGCAGTATTTT
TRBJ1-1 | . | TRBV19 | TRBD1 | CASSPRDRRVAFF | TGTGCCAGTAGTCCGAGGGACAGGCGTGTTGCTTTCTTT
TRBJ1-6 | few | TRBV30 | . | CAWKGQYNSPLHF | TGTGCCTGGAAAGGACAGTATAATTCACCCCTCCACTTT
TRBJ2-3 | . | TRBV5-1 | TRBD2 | CASSLTSGNADTQYF | TGCGCCAGCAGCTTGACTAGCGGGAATGCAGATACGCAGTATTTT
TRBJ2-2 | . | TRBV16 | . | CASSQSFTGELFF | TGTGCCAGCAGCCAATCTTTCACCGGGGAGCTGTTTTTT
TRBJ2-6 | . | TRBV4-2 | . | CASGDFAHSGANVLTF | TGTGCCAGCGGAGATTTCGCACACTCTGGGGCCAACGTCCTGACTTTC
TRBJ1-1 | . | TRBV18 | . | CASSPPKKGATEAFF | TGTGCCAGCTCACCACCGAAAAAAGGGGCCACTGAAGCTTTCTTT
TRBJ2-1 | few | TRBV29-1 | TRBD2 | CSVEGLAGAQSSYNEQFF | TGCAGCGTTGAAGGGCTAGCGGGGGCCCAAAGCTCCTACAATGAGCAGTTCTTC
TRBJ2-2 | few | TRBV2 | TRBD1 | CASRADRGHDTGELFF | TGTGCCAGCAGAGCCGACAGGGGGCATGACACCGGGGAGCTGTTTTTT
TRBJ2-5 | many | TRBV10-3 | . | CAIRPSTPQETQYF | TGTGCCATCAGACCTAGCACTCCGCAAGAGACCCAGTACTTC
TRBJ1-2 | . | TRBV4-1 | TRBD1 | CASSQPGTAPYGYTF | TGCGCCAGCAGCCAACCCGGGACAGCCCCCTATGGCTACACCTTC
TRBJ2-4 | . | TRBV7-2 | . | CASSLYRGSKTKNIQYF | TGTGCCAGCAGCTTATATCGGGGGTCGAAAACCAAAAACATTCAGTACTTC
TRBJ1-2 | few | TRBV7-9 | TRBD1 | CASSLAGQGVSGYTF | TGTGCCAGCAGCTTAGCGGGACAGGGAGTGAGTGGCTACACCTTC
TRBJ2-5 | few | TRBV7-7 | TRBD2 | CASSPGVAGLRRETQYF | TGTGCCAGCAGCCCCGGGGTAGCGGGACTGCGGAGAGAGACCCAGTACTTC
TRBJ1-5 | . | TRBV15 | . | CATSRVGSNQPQHF | TGTGCCACCAGCAGAGTGGGTAGCAATCAGCCCCAGCATTTT
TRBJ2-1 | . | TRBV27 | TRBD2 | CASITLRLAGDEQFF | TGTGCCAGCATAACTCTGAGACTAGCGGGAGATGAGCAGTTCTTC